The clone carrying this T cell receptor beta chain came up a few times. The antigen is not known. The data are from a study of response to subunit inactivated influenza vaccine. Study observations and caveats: T cells newly recruited by each seasonal influenza vaccination are few, the authors suggested.

CDR3 length: 14 residues. The ends were cut back, 1 base at V and 5 bases at J, with 9 bases in the middle. The germline gives CDR1 SGHTA, CDR2 FQGNSA. TCRdb called the RT-PCR reads again in MiXCR, with one record for every CDR3 protein. The data contain about 780,000 distinct CDR3 sequences, around 20% of them seen just once; the ten biggest clones take up approximately 11%. The sample in question was PBMCs from blood, obtained 4 to 6 days after vaccination. The TCR comes from a man between 50 and 59 years old who received an inactivated influenza vaccine. The gene calls are TRBV7-2 and TRBJ2-1; a possible D gene is TRBD2 (5 bases). This CDR3 is CASSLEAVNNEQFF. CDR3 bases: TGTGCCAGCAGCTTAGAAGCGGTAAACAATGAGCAGTTCTTC.